This TCR beta chain was identified during a study of regulatory T cells in long-lasting Graves disease. Whole-study results and caveats: With persistent disease, TRBV28, TRBJ1-2 and TRBJ2-5 were the favored segments.

Details on this clonotype: Its specificity is not known.

The authors built TCR beta libraries using iRepertoire HTBI primers and Arm-PCR of CDR3 regions. TCRdb passed the multiplex PCR reads through MiXCR, listing each CDR3 protein once. The table lists around 500,000 distinct CDR3 sequences, around 21% of them singletons. V was shortened by 4 bases and J by 1 base, with 3 bases between the two germline ends. This CDR3 has 13 amino acids. The germline V gene has CDR1 KGHDR and CDR2 SFDVKD. Time point denoted: persistent/refractory GD, antithyroid drugs over 5 years with positive TRAb. PBMC RNA served as the TCR library source. The receptor's source is a female donor with Graves disease. The V gene is TRBV24-1, the J gene TRBJ2-2; D call uncertain. The sample was peripheral blood mononuclear cells (PBMCs), taken when the disease was refractory, from a patient treated with antithyroid drugs. The CDR3 region has the DNA TGTGCCACCAGTGACCGGAACACCGGGGAGCTGTTTTTT. Translating gives CATSDRNTGELFF.